Listed below are T cell receptor beta chains from one sample, sequenced in a study of PD-L1 blockade in urothelial cancer. Libraries were prepared by immunoSEQ multiplex PCR; TCRdb keeps only in-frame clonotypes and omits some of them. The repertoire consists of 70,000 to 95,000 clones, with more than 80% occurring once and the leading ten covering around 0.94%. This material consisted of PBMCs, taken around atezolizumab (anti-PD-L1) treatment. The receptor source for this set is a woman older than 75 with urothelial cancer. Both conserved end residues are part of each CDR3. D genes are given only for firm matches. Where a row states a size, it is once, few, many or the class of an expanded clone; other rows omit it.

j_gene,abundance,v_gene,d_gene,CDR3aa,CDR3nt
TRBJ2-3,.,TRBV9,TRBD2,CASSVAGEGLSTDTQYF,TGTGCCAGCAGCGTAGCGGGGGAGGGCCTCAGCACAGATACGCAGTATTTT
TRBJ2-2,.,TRBV10-3,TRBD1,CAITPRQGEANGELFF,TGTGCCATCACCCCGAGACAGGGAGAAGCGAACGGGGAGCTGTTTTTT
TRBJ2-1,.,TRBV28,.,CASSSPIGGNEQFF,TGTGCCAGCAGTTCACCCATCGGTGGCAATGAGCAGTTCTTC
TRBJ2-7,.,TRBV5-1,.,CASSPGHQSSYEQYF,TGCGCCAGCAGCCCGGGACACCAGAGTTCCTACGAGCAGTACTTC
TRBJ2-5,.,TRBV28,TRBD1,CASSLQGASKTQYF,TGTGCCAGCAGTTTACAGGGGGCCAGCAAGACCCAGTACTTC
TRBJ2-7,.,TRBV7-8,TRBD2,CASSLATSGRRTPYEQYF,TGTGCCAGCAGCTTAGCAACTAGCGGGAGAAGAACCCCCTACGAGCAGTACTTC
TRBJ2-2,.,TRBV29-1,.,CSGRVTFGTGELFF,TGCAGCGGGAGGGTCACTTTCGGCACCGGGGAGCTGTTTTTT
TRBJ2-3,.,TRBV5-4,TRBD2,CAQGAGGPSTDTQYF,TGTGCCCAAGGGGCGGGAGGGCCTTCGACAGATACGCAGTATTTT
TRBJ1-2,.,TRBV9,.,CASSVGGPNYGYTF,TGTGCCAGCAGCGTAGGAGGGCCTAACTATGGCTACACCTTC
TRBJ2-7,.,TRBV30,.,CAWSPWDFRNEQYF,TGTGCCTGGAGTCCATGGGACTTCAGGAACGAGCAGTACTTC
TRBJ2-7,few,TRBV5-4,TRBD1,CASSFGQGSYEQYF,TGTGCCAGCAGCTTCGGACAGGGATCTTACGAGCAGTACTTC
TRBJ1-2,.,TRBV4-1,.,CASSLSPGTTNYGYTF,TGCGCCAGCAGCCTCTCACCCGGGACAACTAACTATGGCTACACCTTC
TRBJ2-3,.,TRBV4-1,TRBD2,CASSLAGGPWDTQYF,TGCGCCAGCAGCCTAGCGGGAGGGCCGTGGGATACGCAGTATTTT
TRBJ1-5,.,TRBV15,.,CATSRDPTAREGQPQHF,TGTGCCACCAGCAGAGATCCGACGGCCAGGGAAGGACAGCCCCAGCATTTT
TRBJ2-5,.,TRBV11-3,.,CASSRKLSGNGGETQYF,TGTGCCAGCAGCCGTAAACTTAGCGGCAATGGGGGAGAGACCCAGTACTTC
TRBJ2-7,.,TRBV7-2,.,CASSIGLLREQYF,TGTGCCAGCAGCATCGGACTGCTCCGCGAGCAGTACTTC
TRBJ2-3,.,TRBV7-9,TRBD1,CASSQGQGTDTQYF,TGTGCCAGCAGCCAGGGACAGGGGACAGATACGCAGTATTTT
TRBJ2-3,.,TRBV19,.,CASSPSGTDTQYF,TGTGCCAGTAGCCCCTCCGGCACAGATACGCAGTATTTT
TRBJ2-2,.,TRBV27,.,CASTLGAGLTTGELFF,TGTGCCAGCACCCTAGGCGCAGGGTTAACCACCGGGGAGCTGTTTTTT
TRBJ1-5,.,TRBV9,.,CASSVGLGQPQHF,TGTGCCAGCAGCGTAGGACTGGGTCAGCCCCAGCATTTT
TRBJ2-7,.,TRBV4-1,.,CASSHSPPGSLGAYEQYF,TGCGCCAGCAGCCATTCCCCCCCCGGGAGCCTGGGGGCCTACGAGCAGTACTTC
TRBJ2-3,once,TRBV28,TRBD1,CASRAGTVSTDTQYF,TGTGCCAGCAGAGCCGGGACAGTAAGCACAGATACGCAGTATTTT
TRBJ2-1,.,TRBV18,TRBD2,CASSPGLAGGDEQFF,TGTGCCAGCTCACCAGGACTAGCGGGAGGAGATGAGCAGTTCTTC
TRBJ2-2,.,TRBV6-6,.,CASSPIGTGELFF,TGTGCCAGCAGCCCTATCGGCACCGGGGAGCTGTTTTTT
TRBJ1-5,.,TRBV11-3,.,CASSLEGISNQPQHF,TGTGCCAGCAGCTTGGAGGGGATAAGCAATCAGCCCCAGCATTTT
TRBJ2-7,.,TRBV29-1,TRBD1,CSVGQGSYEQYF,TGCAGCGTGGGACAGGGTAGCTACGAGCAGTACTTC
TRBJ1-5,.,TRBV4-2,.,CASSQDASSNQPQHF,TGTGCCAGCAGCCAAGATGCGAGTAGCAATCAGCCCCAGCATTTT
TRBJ2-2,.,TRBV19,.,CASSFTRLNTGELFF,TGTGCCAGTAGTTTCACTAGATTAAACACCGGGGAGCTGTTTTTT
TRBJ2-1,.,TRBV7-8,TRBD2,CASSTYWSGSLNEQFF,TGTGCCAGCAGCACTTATTGGAGCGGGAGCCTGAATGAGCAGTTCTTC
TRBJ1-1,.,TRBV4-2,.,CASSFQQGPMNTEAFF,TGTGCCAGCAGCTTTCAACAGGGACCTATGAACACTGAAGCTTTCTTT
TRBJ2-2,.,TRBV28,.,CASTPYSGAGELFF,TGTGCCAGCACTCCTTATTCAGGGGCCGGGGAGCTGTTTTTT
TRBJ1-1,few,TRBV29-1,.,CSGGTGEAAEAFF,TGCAGCGGCGGGACGGGGGAAGCGGCTGAAGCTTTCTTT
TRBJ1-5,.,TRBV5-6,.,CASTLGSNQPQHF,TGTGCCAGCACCCTAGGTAGCAATCAGCCCCAGCATTTT
TRBJ2-1,.,TRBV5-1,.,CASTESPSYNEQFF,TGCGCCAGCACTGAGAGCCCCTCCTACAATGAGCAGTTCTTC
TRBJ1-4,.,TRBV5-1,TRBD1,CASSLQGAVTNEKLFF,TGCGCCAGCAGCTTGCAGGGGGCCGTCACTAATGAAAAACTGTTTTTT